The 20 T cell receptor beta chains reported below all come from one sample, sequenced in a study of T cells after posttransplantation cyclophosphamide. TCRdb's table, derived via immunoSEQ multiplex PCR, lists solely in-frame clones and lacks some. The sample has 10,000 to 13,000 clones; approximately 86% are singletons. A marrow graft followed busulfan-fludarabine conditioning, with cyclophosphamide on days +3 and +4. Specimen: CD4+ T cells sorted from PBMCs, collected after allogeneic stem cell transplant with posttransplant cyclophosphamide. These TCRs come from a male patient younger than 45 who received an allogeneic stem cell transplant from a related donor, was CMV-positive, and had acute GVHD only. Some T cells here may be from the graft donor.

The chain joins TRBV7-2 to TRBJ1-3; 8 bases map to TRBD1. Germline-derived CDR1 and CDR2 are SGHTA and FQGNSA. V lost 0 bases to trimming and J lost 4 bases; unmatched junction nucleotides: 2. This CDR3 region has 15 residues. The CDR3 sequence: CASSLATGAGNTIYF. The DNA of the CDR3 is TGTGCCAGCAGCTTAGCGACAGGGGCCGGAAACACCATATATTTT.

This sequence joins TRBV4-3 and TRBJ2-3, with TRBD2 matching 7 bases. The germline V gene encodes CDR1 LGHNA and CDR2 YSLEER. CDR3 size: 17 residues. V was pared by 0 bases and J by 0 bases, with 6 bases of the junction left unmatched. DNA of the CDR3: TGCGCCAGCAGCCAAGATCCGGGGCGGGGGAGCACAGATACGCAGTATTTT. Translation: CASSQDPGRGSTDTQYF.

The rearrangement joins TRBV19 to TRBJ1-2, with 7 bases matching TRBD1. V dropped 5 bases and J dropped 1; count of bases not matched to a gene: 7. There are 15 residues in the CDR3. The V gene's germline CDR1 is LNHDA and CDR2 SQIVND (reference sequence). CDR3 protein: CASSVRQGGNYGYTF. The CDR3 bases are TGTGCCAGTAGTGTAAGACAGGGTGGTAACTATGGCTACACCTTC.

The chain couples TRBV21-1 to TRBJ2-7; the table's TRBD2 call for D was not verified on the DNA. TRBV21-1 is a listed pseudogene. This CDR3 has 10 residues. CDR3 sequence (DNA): TGTGCCAGCCTTACCTACGAGCAGTACTTC. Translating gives CASLTYEQYF.

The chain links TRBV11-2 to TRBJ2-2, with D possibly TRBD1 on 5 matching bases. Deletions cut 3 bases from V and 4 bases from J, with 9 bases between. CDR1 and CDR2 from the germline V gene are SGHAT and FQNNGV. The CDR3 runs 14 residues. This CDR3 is CASSLGRGTGELFF. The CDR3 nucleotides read TGTGCCAGCAGCTTGGGAAGGGGCACCGGGGAGCTGTTTTTT.

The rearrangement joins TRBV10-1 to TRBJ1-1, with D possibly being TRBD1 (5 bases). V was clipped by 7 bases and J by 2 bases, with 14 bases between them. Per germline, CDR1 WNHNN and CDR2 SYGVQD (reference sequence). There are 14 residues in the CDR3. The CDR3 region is CASKVDRGNTEAFF. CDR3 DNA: TGCGCCAGCAAGGTTGACAGAGGAAACACTGAAGCTTTCTTT.

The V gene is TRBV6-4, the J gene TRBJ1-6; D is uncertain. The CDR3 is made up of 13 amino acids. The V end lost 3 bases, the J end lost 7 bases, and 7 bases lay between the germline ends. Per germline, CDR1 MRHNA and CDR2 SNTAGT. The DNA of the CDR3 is TGTGCCAGCAGTGAAGCACGGAATTCACCCCTCCACTTT. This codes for CASSEARNSPLHF.

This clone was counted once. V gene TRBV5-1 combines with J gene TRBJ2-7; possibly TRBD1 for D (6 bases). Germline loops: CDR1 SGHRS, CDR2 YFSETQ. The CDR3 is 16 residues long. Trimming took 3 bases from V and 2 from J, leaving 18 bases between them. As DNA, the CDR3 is TGCGCCAGCAGCTCCACAGGGAAAGGGGCCCCCTACGAGCAGTACTTC. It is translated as CASSSTGKGAPYEQYF.

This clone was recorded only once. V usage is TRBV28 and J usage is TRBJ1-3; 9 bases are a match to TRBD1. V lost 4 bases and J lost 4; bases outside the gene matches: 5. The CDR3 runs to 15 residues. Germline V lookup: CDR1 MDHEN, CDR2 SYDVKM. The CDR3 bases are TGTGCCAGCAGTTACCCCGGGACAGGGGGAAACACCATATATTTT. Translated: CASSYPGTGGNTIYF.

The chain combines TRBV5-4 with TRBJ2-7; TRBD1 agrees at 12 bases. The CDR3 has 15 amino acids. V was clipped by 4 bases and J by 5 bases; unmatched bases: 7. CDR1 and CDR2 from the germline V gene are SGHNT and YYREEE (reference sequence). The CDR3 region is CASSQPGQGAHEQYF. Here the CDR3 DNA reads TGTGCCAGCAGCCAACCGGGACAGGGGGCACACGAGCAGTACTTC.

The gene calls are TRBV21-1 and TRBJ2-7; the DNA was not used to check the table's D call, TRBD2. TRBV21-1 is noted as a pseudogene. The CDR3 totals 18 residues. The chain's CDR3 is CASSKVRTSGGAHYEQYF. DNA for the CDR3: TGTGCCAGCAGCAAAGTCCGGACTAGCGGGGGGGCCCACTACGAGCAGTACTTC.

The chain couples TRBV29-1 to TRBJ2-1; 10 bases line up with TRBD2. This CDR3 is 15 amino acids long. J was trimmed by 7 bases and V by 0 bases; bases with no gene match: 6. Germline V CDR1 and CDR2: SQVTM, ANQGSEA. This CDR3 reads CSVEDLISGRNEQFF. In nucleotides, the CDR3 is TGCAGCGTTGAAGATCTGATTAGCGGGAGGAATGAGCAGTTCTTC.

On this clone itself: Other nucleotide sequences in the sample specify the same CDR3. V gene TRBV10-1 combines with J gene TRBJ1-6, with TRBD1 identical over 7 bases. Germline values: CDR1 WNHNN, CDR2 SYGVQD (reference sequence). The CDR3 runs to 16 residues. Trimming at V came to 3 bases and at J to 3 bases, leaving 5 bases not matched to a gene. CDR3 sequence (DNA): TGCGCCAGCAGTGACTCAGACAGGGTCTATAATTCACCCCTCCACTTT. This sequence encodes CASSDSDRVYNSPLHF.

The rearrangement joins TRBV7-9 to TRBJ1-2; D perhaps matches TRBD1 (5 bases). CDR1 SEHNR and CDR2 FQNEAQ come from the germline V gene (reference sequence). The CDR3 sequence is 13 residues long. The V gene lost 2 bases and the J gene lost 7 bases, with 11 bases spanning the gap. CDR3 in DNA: TGTGCCAGCAGCTTACAGGGTTTGAGTGGCTACACCTTC. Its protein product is CASSLQGLSGYTF. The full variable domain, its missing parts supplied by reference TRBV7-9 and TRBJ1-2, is DTGVSQNPRHKITKRGQNVTFRCDPISEHNRLYWYRQTLGQGPEFLTYFQNEAQLEKSRLLSDRFSAERPKGSFSTLEIQRTEQGDSAMYLCASSLQGLSGYTFGSGTRLTVV.

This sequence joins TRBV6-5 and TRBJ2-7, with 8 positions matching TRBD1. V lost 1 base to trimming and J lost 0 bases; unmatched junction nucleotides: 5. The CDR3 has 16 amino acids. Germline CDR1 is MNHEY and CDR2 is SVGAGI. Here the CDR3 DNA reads TGTGCCAGCAGTTACTTGGGACAGGCCTACTCCTACGAGCAGTACTTC. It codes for CASSYLGQAYSYEQYF.

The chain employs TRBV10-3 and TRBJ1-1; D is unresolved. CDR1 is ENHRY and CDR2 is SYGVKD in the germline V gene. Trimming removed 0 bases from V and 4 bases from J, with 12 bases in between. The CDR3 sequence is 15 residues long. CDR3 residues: CAISESIGRPTEAFF. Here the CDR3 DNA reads TGTGCCATCAGTGAGTCGATCGGCAGGCCCACTGAAGCTTTCTTT.

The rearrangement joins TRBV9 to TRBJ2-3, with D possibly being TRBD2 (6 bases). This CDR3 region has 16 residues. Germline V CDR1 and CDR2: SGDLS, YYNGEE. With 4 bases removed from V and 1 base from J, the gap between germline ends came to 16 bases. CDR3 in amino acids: CASSRGGASGTDTQYF. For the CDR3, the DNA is TGTGCCAGCAGCCGTGGAGGGGCTAGCGGCACAGATACGCAGTATTTT.

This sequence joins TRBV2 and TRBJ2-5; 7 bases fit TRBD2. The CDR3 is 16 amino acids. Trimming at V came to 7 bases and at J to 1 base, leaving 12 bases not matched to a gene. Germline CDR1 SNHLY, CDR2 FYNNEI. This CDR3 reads CASKRLARGSQETQYF. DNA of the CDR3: TGTGCCAGCAAACGACTAGCCCGTGGCTCCCAAGAGACCCAGTACTTC.

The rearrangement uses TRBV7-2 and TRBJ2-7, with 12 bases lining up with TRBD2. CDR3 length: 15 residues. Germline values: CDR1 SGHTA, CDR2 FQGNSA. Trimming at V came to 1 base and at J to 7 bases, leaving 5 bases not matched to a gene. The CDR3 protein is CASSLVLAGGQEQYF. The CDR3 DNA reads TGTGCCAGCAGCTTAGTCCTAGCGGGGGGGCAAGAGCAGTACTTC. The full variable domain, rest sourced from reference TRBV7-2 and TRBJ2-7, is GAGVSQSPSNKVTEKGKDVELRCDPISGHTALYWYRQSLGQGLEFLIYFQGNSAPDKSGLPSDRFSAERTGGSVSTLTIQRTQQEDSAVYLCASSLVLAGGQEQYFGPGTRLTVT.

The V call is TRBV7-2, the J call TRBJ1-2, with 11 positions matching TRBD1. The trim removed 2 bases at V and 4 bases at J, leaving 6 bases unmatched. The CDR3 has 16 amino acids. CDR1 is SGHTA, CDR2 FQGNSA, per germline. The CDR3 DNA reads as TGTGCCAGCAGCTTAATGGGGACAGGGGGTTCCTATGGCTACACCTTC. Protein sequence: CASSLMGTGGSYGYTF. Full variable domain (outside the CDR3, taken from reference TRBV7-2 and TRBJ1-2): GAGVSQSPSNKVTEKGKDVELRCDPISGHTALYWYRQSLGQGLEFLIYFQGNSAPDKSGLPSDRFSAERTGGSVSTLTIQRTQQEDSAVYLCASSLMGTGGSYGYTFGSGTRLTVV.